This passage covers 8 T cell receptor beta chains from one sample sequenced in a study of response to subunit inactivated influenza vaccine. TCRdb analysed the RT-PCR reads with MiXCR anew, one entry per CDR3 protein. Among around 540,000 distinct CDR3 sequences listed, 10% to 15% were seen once. Sequenced material: PBMCs from blood, taken on the day of vaccination. These receptors all stem from a middle-aged man who received an inactivated influenza vaccine.

This clonotype has only one observation. This chain links TRBV12-3 or TRBV12-4 with TRBJ2-1, with D hard to call. The length of the CDR3 is 14 residues. Between the trimmed V and J ends, which lost 5 bases and 0 bases, there was a span of 8 bases. The CDR3 coding sequence is TGTGCCAGCAGTCCTCGGGCCTCCTACAATGAGCAGTTCTTC. Residues: CASSPRASYNEQFF.

This clonotype showed up just a few times. CDR3 DNA: TGCGCCAGCAGCTCTGGTGGTTTAGCGGGATACAATGAGCAGTTCTTC. Its protein is CASSSGGLAGYNEQFF. The gene calls are TRBV5-1 and TRBJ2-1; the match to TRBD2 covers 8 bases. The CDR3 has 16 residues. CDR1 and CDR2 from the germline V gene are SGHRS and YFSETQ. Germline trimming cut 3 bases from V and 4 bases from J; bases unmatched to any gene: 9.

This clonotype was recorded at least ten times. This chain connects TRBV5-1 to TRBJ2-5; TRBD1 matches 8 bases. This CDR3 spans 18 amino acids. The trim removed 0 bases at V and 4 bases at J, leaving 14 bases unmatched. Germline CDR1 SGHRS, CDR2 YFSETQ. CDR3 bases: TGCGCCAGCAGCTTGGGGGACCCAGGGGGCCACCTCGGAGAGACCCAGTACTTC. Protein: CASSLGDPGGHLGETQYF. Variable domain in full (rest from reference TRBV5-1 and TRBJ2-5): KAGVTQTPRYLIKTRGQQVTLSCSPISGHRSVSWYQQTPGQGLQFLFEYFSETQRNKGNFPGRFSGRQFSNSRSEMNVSTLELGDSALYLCASSLGDPGGHLGETQYFGPGTRLLVL.

This clonotype was counted ten times or more. This sequence joins TRBV29-1 and TRBJ1-1; D gene unclear. Deletions cut 4 bases from V and 1 base from J, with 13 bases between. The CDR3 covers 14 residues. Germline V gives CDR1 SQVTM, CDR2 ANQGSEA. CDR3 amino acids: CSVAPTGKNTEAFF. The CDR3 region has the DNA TGCAGCGTTGCCCCGACCGGAAAGAACACTGAAGCTTTCTTT.

This clonotype was detected only a few times. J is TRBJ2-1 and V is TRBV15; 10 nucleotides agree with TRBD1. The length of the CDR3 is 15 residues. Per the germline V gene, CDR1 is LNHNV and CDR2 is YYDKDF (reference sequence). V was pared by 5 bases and J by 8 bases, with 9 bases of the junction left unmatched. CDR3 protein: CATSERDRGIYEQFF. CDR3 nucleotide sequence: TGTGCCACCAGCGAACGGGACAGGGGAATCTATGAGCAGTTCTTC.

V gene TRBV14 combines with J gene TRBJ2-1; D unresolved. With 2 bases removed from V and 2 bases from J, the gap between germline ends came to 10 bases. Germline loops: CDR1 SGHDN, CDR2 FVKESK. The CDR3 contains 15 residues. CDR3 protein: CASSQRSTTYNEQFF. Here the CDR3 DNA reads TGTGCCAGCAGCCAAAGGAGTACCACCTACAATGAGCAGTTCTTC.

This clonotype appeared a few times. V is TRBV20-1 and J is TRBJ2-2, with 10 bases identical to TRBD2. The length of the CDR3 is 16 residues. Germline V gene lookup returns CDR1 DFQATT and CDR2 SNEGSKA (reference sequence). V gave up 1 base and J gave up 0 bases; unmatched junction bases: 2. The CDR3 DNA is TGCAGTGCTAGAGGGCTAGCGGGAGCGAACACCGGGGAGCTGTTTTTT. Translating gives CSARGLAGANTGELFF.

The chain links TRBV3-1 to TRBJ2-7; 11 bases fit TRBD1. The CDR3 is 17 amino acids. Trimming at V came to 3 bases and at J to 9 bases, leaving 16 bases not matched to a gene. Germline values: CDR1 LGHDT, CDR2 YNNKEL (reference sequence). The CDR3 bases are TGTGCCAGCAGCCAGCTATCCTTCTTTGGACAGGGGGCCGGGCAGTACTTC. It yields the protein CASSQLSFFGQGAGQYF.